This T cell receptor beta chain was recovered during a study of vaccination and CD4 T cells after COVID-19. Study-wide context: Post-vaccination samples were procured at a median of 72 days following dose two (range 14 to 241).

An Oncomine TCR Beta short-read assay was used to sequence the DNA from cultured CD4+ T cells. Extraction of genomic DNA was performed on cultured CD4+ T cells. TCRdb re-analysed the PCR reads in MiXCR, keeping a single row per CDR3 protein. The sample has several thousand distinct CDR3 sequences; less than 50% are singletons. Germline V lookup: CDR1 DFQATT, CDR2 SNEGSKA (reference sequence). Trimming left V 5 bases short and J 4 bases short, with 12 bases between. The CDR3 has 13 amino acids. Concerning this clonotype: Its specificity is not known.

Treatment defined: roughly nine-day PBMC culture with coronavirus spike peptide pools or control peptides (ViraFEST assay). Peptide-pool expansion of antigen-specific T cells preceded TCR sequencing in ViraFEST. This sequence was found in a human donor who had recovered from COVID-19. The rearrangement joins TRBV20-1 to TRBJ2-1; D gene unclear. Sequencing was performed on CD4+ T cells from blood, cultured in vitro. The CDR3 sequence is CSADGVLYNEQFF. In DNA, the CDR3 is TGCAGTGCTGACGGAGTCCTTTACAATGAGCAGTTCTTC.